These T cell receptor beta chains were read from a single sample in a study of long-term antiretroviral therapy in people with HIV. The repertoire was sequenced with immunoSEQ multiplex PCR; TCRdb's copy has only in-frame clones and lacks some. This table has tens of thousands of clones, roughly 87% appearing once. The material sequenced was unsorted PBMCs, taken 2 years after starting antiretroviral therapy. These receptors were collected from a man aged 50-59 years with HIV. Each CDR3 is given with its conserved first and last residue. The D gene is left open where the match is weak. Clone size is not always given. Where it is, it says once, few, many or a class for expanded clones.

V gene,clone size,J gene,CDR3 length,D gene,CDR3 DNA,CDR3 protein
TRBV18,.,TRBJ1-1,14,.,TGTGCCAGCGAACCGGGACTGACGAACACTGAAGCTTTCTTT,CASEPGLTNTEAFF
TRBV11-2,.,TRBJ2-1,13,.,TGTGCCAGCACCCCCCGGAGGGGCAAGGAGCAGTTCTTC,CASTPRRGKEQFF
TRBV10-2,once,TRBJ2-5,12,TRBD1,TGCGCCAGTGGACAGGGCCAAGAGACCCAGTACTTC,CASGQGQETQYF
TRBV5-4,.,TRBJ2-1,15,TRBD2,TGTGCCAGCAGCCCCGGGTTAGCGGGAGTAAATGAGCAGTTCTTC,CASSPGLAGVNEQFF
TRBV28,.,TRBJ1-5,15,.,TGTGCCAGCAGCTCACAACTCGGAGACAATCAGCCCCAGCATTTT,CASSSQLGDNQPQHF
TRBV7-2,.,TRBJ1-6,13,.,TGTGCCAGCACCCCGGGGATAGCTTCACCCCTCCACTTT,CASTPGIASPLHF
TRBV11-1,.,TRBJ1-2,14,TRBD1,TGTGCCAGCAGCCCCTGGGGACAGGGGGATGGCTACACCTTC,CASSPWGQGDGYTF
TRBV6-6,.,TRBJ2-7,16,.,TGTGCCAGCAGTTATAGTTGGGGGCTCCGAGGGGGTGAGCAGTACTTC,CASSYSWGLRGGEQYF
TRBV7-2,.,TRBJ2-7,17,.,TGTGCCAGCAGCTTAGGTAGGCCCGGGATTAGCTCCTACGAGCAGTACTTC,CASSLGRPGISSYEQYF
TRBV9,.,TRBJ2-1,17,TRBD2,TGTGCCAGCAGCGACGACATTAGCGGGAGGGCCTACAATGAGCAGTTCTTC,CASSDDISGRAYNEQFF
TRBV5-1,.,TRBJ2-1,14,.,TGCGCCAGCAGTCACGATGACAGGCGCAATGAGCAGTTCTTC,CASSHDDRRNEQFF
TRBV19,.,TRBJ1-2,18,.,TGTGCCAGTAGTTCTGGAGCTTCCGGACTCCAAGCTAACTATGGCTACACCTTC,CASSSGASGLQANYGYTF
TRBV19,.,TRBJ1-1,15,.,TGTGCCAGTAGTATAATTGGGCGGCTGAACACTGAAGCTTTCTTT,CASSIIGRLNTEAFF
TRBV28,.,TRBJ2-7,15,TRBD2,TGTGCCAGCAGTCCTGGACTAGCGGGAGGCTACGAGCAGTACTTC,CASSPGLAGGYEQYF
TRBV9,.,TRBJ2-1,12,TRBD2,TGTGCCAGTAGCGGGAGCGCCTATGAGCAGTTCTTC,CASSGSAYEQFF
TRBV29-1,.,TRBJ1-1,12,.,TGCAGCGGGGGCAGGTCTAACACTGAAGCTTTCTTT,CSGGRSNTEAFF
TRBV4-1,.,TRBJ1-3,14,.,TGCGCCAGCAGCCAGGGTAGGGGTTCGAACACCATATATTTT,CASSQGRGSNTIYF
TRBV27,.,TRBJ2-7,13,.,TGTGCCAGCAGTTTATCGAGACACTACGAGCAGTACTTC,CASSLSRHYEQYF
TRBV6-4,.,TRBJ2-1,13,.,TGTGCCAGCAGTGACTCAGAGGTCAATGAGCAGTTCTTC,CASSDSEVNEQFF
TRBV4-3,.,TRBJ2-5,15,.,TGCGCCAGCAGCCAAGATCAAGGGTACCAAGAGACCCAGTACTTC,CASSQDQGYQETQYF
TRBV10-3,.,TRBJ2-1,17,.,TGTGCCATCAGTGGCTCGCTCCCTGGTCAGAGCAACAATGAGCAGTTCTTC,CAISGSLPGQSNNEQFF
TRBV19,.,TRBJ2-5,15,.,TGTGCCAGTAGTATAGGTACAGGGGAGGGAGAGACCCAGTACTTC,CASSIGTGEGETQYF
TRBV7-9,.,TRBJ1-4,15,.,TGTGCCAGCAGCCCCATACCTGTCCGAGGTGAAAAACTGTTTTTT,CASSPIPVRGEKLFF
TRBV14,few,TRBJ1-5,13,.,TGTGCCAGCAGCCGGGGTGAACATCAGCCCCAGCATTTT,CASSRGEHQPQHF
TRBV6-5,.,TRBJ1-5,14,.,TGTGCCAGCAGTTACTCGGGCAGGGCTCAGCCCCAGCATTTT,CASSYSGRAQPQHF
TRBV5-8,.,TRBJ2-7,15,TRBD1,TGTGCCAGCAGCTTGGGGACAGGGGGCAGTTACGAGCAGTACTTC,CASSLGTGGSYEQYF
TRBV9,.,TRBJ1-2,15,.,TGTGCCAGCAGCGAGTGGGGGGGAGGAAACTATGGCTACACCTTC,CASSEWGGGNYGYTF
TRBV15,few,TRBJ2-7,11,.,TGTGCCACCAGCAGAGACGAGATTCAGTACTTC,CATSRDEIQYF
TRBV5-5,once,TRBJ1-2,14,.,TGTGCCAGCACCTCCATGTCGGGGGCGGGCGGCTACACCTTC,CASTSMSGAGGYTF
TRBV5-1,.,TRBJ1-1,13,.,TGCGCCAGCAGCTTAACAGATAACACTGAAGCTTTCTTT,CASSLTDNTEAFF
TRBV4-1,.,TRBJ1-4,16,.,TGCGCCAGCAGCCTCGGCCCCCGGGGGACTAATGAAAAACTGTTTTTT,CASSLGPRGTNEKLFF
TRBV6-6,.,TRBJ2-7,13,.,TGTGCCAGCAGTTACAGGGGCCGCTACGAGCAGTACTTC,CASSYRGRYEQYF
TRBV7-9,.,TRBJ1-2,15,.,TGTGCCAGCAGCTTCCCTTGGGACCTCCGGAGAGGCTACACCTTC,CASSFPWDLRRGYTF